These 25 T cell receptor beta chains share one sample of origin, sequenced in a study of blood T cells in healthy people across ages. Next came a second PCR, run for roughly 7 to 12 cycles, which used a sample-barcoded 5' primer along with a J-beta primer mix. Each CDR3 protein is one row after TCRdb ran MiXCR on the 5' RACE reads. Seen here are about 1,500,000 distinct CDR3 sequences, approximately 42% observed once, and the top ten hold approximately 7.9%. Input material: blood. Every receptor here comes from a woman younger than 35 in good health.

The rearrangement links TRBV12-3 or TRBV12-4 to TRBJ2-1, with TRBD2 identical over 12 bases. The trim removed 6 bases at V and 9 bases at J, leaving 12 bases unmatched. The CDR3 totals 16 residues. CDR3 region: CASRGVGGLAGSEQFF. Written as DNA, the CDR3 is TGTGCCAGCAGGGGGGTTGGGGGACTAGCGGGTAGTGAGCAGTTCTTC.

This clonotype was seen a single time. V is TRBV12-3 or TRBV12-4 and J is TRBJ2-3; D is undetermined. This CDR3 is built from 15 residues. V was shortened by 4 bases and J by 1 base, with 12 bases between the two germline ends. The CDR3 reads CASSSFARGTDTQYF. CDR3 DNA: TGTGCCAGCAGTTCCTTTGCCCGGGGCACAGATACGCAGTATTTT.

This clonotype was detected a few times. The chain recombines TRBV5-5 with TRBJ1-4, with TRBD1 as a possible D gene (6 bases). V was clipped by 7 bases and J by 3 bases, with 13 bases between them. CDR1 and CDR2 from the germline V gene are SGHKS and YYEKEE (reference sequence). There are 14 residues in the CDR3. The CDR3 region has the DNA TGTGCCAGCGCCCACAGGGCCGCTAATGAAAAACTGTTTTTT. Protein: CASAHRAANEKLFF.

This clonotype was detected only a few times. The V and J genes are TRBV12-3 or TRBV12-4 and TRBJ2-5; D is perhaps TRBD1 (6 bases). Trimming removed 5 bases at V and 0 bases at J, with 7 bases between. This CDR3 comprises 13 residues. The CDR3 sequence: CASSRTDQETQYF. The CDR3 nucleotides are TGTGCCAGCAGTCGGACAGACCAAGAGACCCAGTACTTC.

The gene calls are TRBV6-5 and TRBJ2-1; 7 positions agree with TRBD1. CDR3 length equals 14 residues. CDR1 is MNHEY and CDR2 is SVGAGI in the germline V gene. V gave up 5 bases and J gave up 5 bases; unmatched junction bases: 6. As DNA, the CDR3 is TGTGCCAGCAGTGGGACAGACCAGAACAATGAGCAGTTCTTC. Amino acid sequence: CASSGTDQNNEQFF.

The chain couples TRBV20-1 to TRBJ1-2, with 9 bases that match TRBD1. This CDR3 comprises 16 residues. With V trimmed by 6 bases and J by 7 bases, 18 bases remained unmatched. Per germline, CDR1 DFQATT and CDR2 SNEGSKA (reference sequence). CDR3 sequence reads: CSAPPGQGIGMLGYTF. CDR3 DNA: TGCAGTGCGCCTCCGGGACAGGGAATCGGTATGCTTGGCTACACCTTC.

This clonotype was recorded a few times. This rearrangement joins TRBV7-9 to TRBJ2-3; 12 bases align to TRBD2. This CDR3 spans 16 amino acids. V lost 1 base and J lost 11; bases outside the gene matches: 10. Germline V gene lookup returns CDR1 SEHNR and CDR2 FQNEAQ (reference sequence). DNA of the CDR3: TGTGCCAGCAGCTTAGTACTAGCGGGGGGCCCTCTCGGGCAGTATTTT. It yields the protein CASSLVLAGGPLGQYF.

This clonotype was seen a handful of times. V is TRBV7-9 and J is TRBJ2-7, with D uncertain. CDR3 size: 13 residues. Germline V gives CDR1 SEHNR, CDR2 FQNEAQ (reference sequence). The V end lost 1 base, the J end lost 6 bases, and 10 bases lay between the germline ends. CDR3 in DNA: TGTGCCAGCAGCTTAGAGACCCGAGGCGAGCAGTACTTC. Its protein is CASSLETRGEQYF.

This clonotype turned up a few times. V and J are TRBV3-1 and TRBJ2-7; possible D gene TRBD2, 7 bases. Germline CDR1 is LGHDT and CDR2 is YNNKEL (reference sequence). This CDR3 spans 14 amino acids. V dropped 1 base and J dropped 6 bases, with 13 bases sitting between them. CDR3 amino acids: CASSQGGGGIEQYF. As DNA, the CDR3 is TGTGCCAGCAGCCAAGGAGGGGGGGGAATCGAGCAGTACTTC.

This clonotype has a handful of counts. J is TRBJ2-7 and V is TRBV18, with D perhaps matching TRBD1 or TRBD2 (5 bases each). The CDR3 spans 16 residues. Looked up from germline, CDR1 is KGHSH and CDR2 is LQKENI. With 3 bases removed from V and 4 bases from J, the gap between germline ends came to 19 bases. The CDR3, as DNA: TGTGCCAGCTCACCCAGTCTGGGGGAATCAAGGTACGAGCAGTACTTC. It translates to CASSPSLGESRYEQYF.

The sample holds one count of this clonotype. The chain recombines TRBV20-1 with TRBJ2-5; D ambiguous. Germline CDR1 and CDR2: DFQATT and SNEGSKA (reference sequence). The V end was cut by 3 bases, the J end by 12 bases, with 20 bases between. This CDR3 is 13 amino acids long. CDR3 residues: CSASGGPRFEEYF. CDR3 DNA sequence: TGCAGTGCTAGCGGCGGACCCCGTTTCGAGGAGTACTTC.

This clonotype was seen only a few times. The rearrangement joins TRBV7-9 to TRBJ1-2; 8 nucleotides match TRBD1. Trimming removed 4 bases from V and 6 bases from J; junction bases left unmatched: 7. The CDR3 spans 14 residues. Germline CDR1 and CDR2: SEHNR and FQNEAQ (reference sequence). The CDR3 protein is CASSWDQGAHGYTF. Written as DNA, the CDR3 is TGTGCCAGCAGCTGGGACCAGGGGGCCCATGGCTACACCTTC.

This clonotype was observed once. V is TRBV6-4 and J is TRBJ2-1; possible D gene TRBD2, 5 bases. The germline gives CDR1 MRHNA, CDR2 SNTAGT. This CDR3 contains 15 residues. The V and J ends lost 6 bases and 5 bases respectively, with 17 bases between them. In nucleotides, the CDR3 is TGTGCCAGCAGCCTAGCTAGCTCCGAGCACAATGAGCAGTTCTTC. Residues: CASSLASSEHNEQFF.

This clonotype has a handful of counts. V usage is TRBV14 and J usage is TRBJ2-3; perhaps TRBD2 as D (6 bases). Germline loops: CDR1 SGHDN, CDR2 FVKESK. Trimming took 4 bases from V and 2 from J, leaving 16 bases between them. The CDR3 covers 16 residues. CDR3 sequence (DNA): TGTGCCAGCAGCCCATGGGACTGGCGAATCACAGATACGCAGTATTTT. This translates into CASSPWDWRITDTQYF.

This chain uses TRBV6-5 with TRBJ2-3; D is uncertain. The V end lost 6 bases, the J end lost 4 bases, and 14 bases lay between the germline ends. Looked up from germline, CDR1 is MNHEY and CDR2 is SVGAGI. CDR3 length: 14 amino acids. Here the CDR3 reads CASSRPGSADTQYF. The CDR3 coding sequence is TGTGCCAGCAGCCGACCCGGGTCCGCAGATACGCAGTATTTT.

V gene TRBV9 combines with J gene TRBJ2-3; TRBD2 matches at 12 bases. CDR3 length: 16 residues. J was trimmed by 6 bases and V by 4 bases; bases with no gene match: 9. CDR1 SGDLS and CDR2 YYNGEE come from the germline V gene. CDR3 protein: CASSFRTSGDIDTQYF. The CDR3 coding sequence is TGTGCCAGCAGCTTCAGGACTAGCGGGGATATTGATACGCAGTATTTT. The whole variable domain, filled in from reference TRBV9 and TRBJ2-3, reads DSGVTQTPKHLITATGQRVTLRCSPRSGDLSVYWYQQSLDQGLQFLIQYYNGEERAKGNILERFSAQQFPDLHSELNLSSLELGDSALYFCASSFRTSGDIDTQYFGPGTRLTVL.

This clonotype was detected only a few times. The rearrangement joins TRBV28 to TRBJ1-2, with a possible D match to TRBD1 (6 bases). The length of the CDR3 is 14 residues. V was trimmed by 3 bases and J by 8 bases, leaving 16 bases between them. Per germline, CDR1 MDHEN and CDR2 SYDVKM. The CDR3 bases are TGTGCCAGCAGTTTTGAGGGGGACCCAAAAGGCTACACCTTC. This encodes CASSFEGDPKGYTF.

This clonotype was found a few times. The V call is TRBV28, the J call TRBJ1-5, with D hard to call. V lost 7 bases and J lost 7, with 11 bases in between. Germline V gene data show CDR1 as MDHEN and CDR2 as SYDVKM. The CDR3 is 12 amino acids. CDR3 sequence reads: CASTSPAQPQHF. The CDR3 DNA sequence: TGTGCCAGCACTTCCCCTGCGCAGCCCCAGCATTTT.

This clonotype was counted a few times. The rearrangement joins TRBV9 to TRBJ2-1; D may match TRBD1 or TRBD2 (6 bases each). Germline-derived CDR1 and CDR2 are SGDLS and YYNGEE. CDR3 size: 13 residues. Trimming removed 4 bases at V and 9 bases at J, with 14 bases between. CDR3 coding DNA: TGTGCCAGCAGCATAGAGGGGGGCGGTGAGCAGTTCTTC. This gives the protein CASSIEGGGEQFF.

This clonotype has only a few counts. The chain recombines TRBV12-3 or TRBV12-4 with TRBJ1-1; 8 nucleotides match TRBD1. The CDR3 is 13 residues long. Trimming at V came to 5 bases and at J to 11 bases, leaving 10 bases not matched to a gene. The CDR3 bases are TGTGCCAGCAGTCCCGGACAGGGTGGGCGGGCTTTCTTT. Residues: CASSPGQGGRAFF.

This clonotype was detected a few times. The chain is built from TRBV10-2 and TRBJ1-2; D perhaps matches TRBD1 (6 bases). The germline V and J ends were trimmed by 8 bases and 5 bases, with 18 bases remaining between them. This CDR3 has 14 residues. The germline V gene encodes CDR1 WSHSY and CDR2 SAAADI. In DNA form, the CDR3 reads TGCGCCAGCGGAAACAGGGTTTTAGGTTATGGCTACACCTTC. Its translation: CASGNRVLGYGYTF.

V and J are TRBV6-5 and TRBJ2-5; TRBD1 matches 8 bases. There are 15 residues in the CDR3. Trimming took 6 bases from V and 4 from J; bases not matched to a gene: 10. Looked up from germline, CDR1 is MNHEY and CDR2 is SVGAGI. The CDR3 coding sequence is TGTGCCAGCAGGCTGGGACAGGCCCGGAGAGAGACCCAGTACTTC. This gives the protein CASRLGQARRETQYF.

This clonotype was picked up a small number of times. The chain has TRBV20-1 and TRBJ2-5; the D gene is possibly TRBD2 (5 bases). The V end lost 4 bases, the J end lost 4 bases, and 10 bases lay between the germline ends. This CDR3 is built from 12 residues. Per the germline V gene, CDR1 is DFQATT and CDR2 is SNEGSKA (reference sequence). CDR3 DNA: TGCAGTGCTATTGGACTGGGAGAGACCCAGTACTTC. Its protein product is CSAIGLGETQYF.

As for this clonotype: A much larger clone sits a single nucleotide away, making a read error possible. The chain couples TRBV7-2 to TRBJ2-3; TRBD2 aligns across 10 bases. V dropped 5 bases and J dropped 7; count of bases not matched to a gene: 6. Per the germline V gene, CDR1 is SGHTA and CDR2 is FQGNSA. The CDR3 is 14 amino acids. The CDR3 DNA reads TGTGCCAGCAGCCCGGGACTAGCGACATATACGCAGTATTTT. Its translation is CASSPGLATYTQYF.

The chain employs TRBV10-3 and TRBJ2-7, with a possible D match to TRBD1 (5 bases). The CDR3 covers 13 residues. Per the germline V gene, CDR1 is ENHRY and CDR2 is SYGVKD. The V end was cut by 3 bases, the J end by 2 bases, with 8 bases between. CDR3: CAISEDSPYEQYF. As DNA, the CDR3 is TGTGCCATCAGTGAAGACAGTCCCTACGAGCAGTACTTC.